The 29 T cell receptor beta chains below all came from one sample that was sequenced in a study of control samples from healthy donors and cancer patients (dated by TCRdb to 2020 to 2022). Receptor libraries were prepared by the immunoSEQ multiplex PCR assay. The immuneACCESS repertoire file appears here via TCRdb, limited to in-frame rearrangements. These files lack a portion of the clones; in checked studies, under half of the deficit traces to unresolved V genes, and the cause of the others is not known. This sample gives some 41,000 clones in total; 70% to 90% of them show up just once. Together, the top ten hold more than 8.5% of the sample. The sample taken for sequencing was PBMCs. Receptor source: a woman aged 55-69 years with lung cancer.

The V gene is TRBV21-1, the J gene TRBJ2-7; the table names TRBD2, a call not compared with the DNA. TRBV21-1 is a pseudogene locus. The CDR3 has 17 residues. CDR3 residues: CASSKRRGAGGLDEQYF. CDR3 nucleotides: TGTGCCAGCAGCAAACGACGGGGAGCGGGAGGGCTCGACGAGCAGTACTTC.

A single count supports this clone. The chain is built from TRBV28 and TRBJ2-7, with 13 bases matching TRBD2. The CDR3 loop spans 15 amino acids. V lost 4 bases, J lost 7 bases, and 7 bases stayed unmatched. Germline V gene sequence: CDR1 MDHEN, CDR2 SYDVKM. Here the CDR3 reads CASSSWTSGRREQYF. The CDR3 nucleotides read TGTGCCAGCAGTTCCTGGACTAGCGGGAGAAGGGAGCAGTACTTC.

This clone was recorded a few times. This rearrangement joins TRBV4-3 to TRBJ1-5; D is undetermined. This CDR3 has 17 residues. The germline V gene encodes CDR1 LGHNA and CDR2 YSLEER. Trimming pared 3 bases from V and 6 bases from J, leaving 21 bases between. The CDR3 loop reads CASSQDSSGKHGQPQHF. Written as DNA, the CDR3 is TGCGCCAGCAGCCAGGATAGTTCGGGGAAGCATGGTCAGCCCCAGCATTTT.

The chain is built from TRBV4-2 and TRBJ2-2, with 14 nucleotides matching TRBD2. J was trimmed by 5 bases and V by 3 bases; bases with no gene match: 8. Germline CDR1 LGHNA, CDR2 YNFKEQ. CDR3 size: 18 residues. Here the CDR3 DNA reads TGTGCCAGCAGCCAGGCAGGGACTAGCGGGAGAGGTACCGGGGAGCTGTTTTTT. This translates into CASSQAGTSGRGTGELFF.

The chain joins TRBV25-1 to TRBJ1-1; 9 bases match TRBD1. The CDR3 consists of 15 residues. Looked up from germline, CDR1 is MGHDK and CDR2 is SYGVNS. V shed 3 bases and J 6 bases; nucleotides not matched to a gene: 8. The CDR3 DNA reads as TGTGCCAGCAGTGAGAGGACAGGGGAAATGGCTGAAGCTTTCTTT. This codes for CASSERTGEMAEAFF.

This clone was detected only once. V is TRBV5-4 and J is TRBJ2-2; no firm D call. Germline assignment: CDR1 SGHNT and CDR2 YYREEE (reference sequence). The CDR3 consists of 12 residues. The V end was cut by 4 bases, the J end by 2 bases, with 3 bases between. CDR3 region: CASSPNTGELFF. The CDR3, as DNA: TGTGCCAGCAGCCCCAACACCGGGGAGCTGTTTTTT.

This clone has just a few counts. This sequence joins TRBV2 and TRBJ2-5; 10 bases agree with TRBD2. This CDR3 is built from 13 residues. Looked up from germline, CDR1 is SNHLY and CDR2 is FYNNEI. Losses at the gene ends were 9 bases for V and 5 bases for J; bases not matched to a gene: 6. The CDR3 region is CARGLAGVETQYF. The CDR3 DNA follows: TGTGCCAGAGGCCTAGCGGGAGTCGAGACCCAGTACTTC.

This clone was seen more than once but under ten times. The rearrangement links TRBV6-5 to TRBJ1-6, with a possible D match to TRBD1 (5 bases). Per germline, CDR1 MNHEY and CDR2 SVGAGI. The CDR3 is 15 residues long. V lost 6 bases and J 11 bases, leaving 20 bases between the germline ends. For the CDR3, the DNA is TGTGCCAGCAGGTCCGGGCTAAATGGACATCCACCCCTCCACTTT. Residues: CASRSGLNGHPPLHF.

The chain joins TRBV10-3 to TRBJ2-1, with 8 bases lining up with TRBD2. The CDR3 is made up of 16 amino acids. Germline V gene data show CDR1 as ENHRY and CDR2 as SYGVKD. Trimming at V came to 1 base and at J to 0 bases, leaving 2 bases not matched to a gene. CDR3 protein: CAISEYGTSSYNEQFF. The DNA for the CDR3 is TGTGCCATCAGTGAGTATGGGACTAGCTCCTACAATGAGCAGTTCTTC.

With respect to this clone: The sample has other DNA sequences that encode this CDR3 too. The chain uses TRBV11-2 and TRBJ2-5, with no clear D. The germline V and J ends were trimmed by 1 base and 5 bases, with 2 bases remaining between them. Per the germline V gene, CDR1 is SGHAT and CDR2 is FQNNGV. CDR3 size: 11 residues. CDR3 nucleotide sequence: TGTGCCAGCAGCTTAGGGGAGACCCAGTACTTC. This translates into CASSLGETQYF.

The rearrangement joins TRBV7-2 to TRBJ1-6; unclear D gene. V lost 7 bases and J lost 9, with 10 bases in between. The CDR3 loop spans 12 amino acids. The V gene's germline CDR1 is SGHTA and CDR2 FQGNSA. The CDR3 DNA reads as TGTGCCAGCACCTGGGGAGTTTCACCCCTCCACTTT. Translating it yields CASTWGVSPLHF.

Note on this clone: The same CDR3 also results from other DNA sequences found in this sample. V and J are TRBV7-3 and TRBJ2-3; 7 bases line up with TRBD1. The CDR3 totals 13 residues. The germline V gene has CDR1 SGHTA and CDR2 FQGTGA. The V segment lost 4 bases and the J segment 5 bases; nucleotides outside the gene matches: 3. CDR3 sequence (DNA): TGTGCCAGCAGCTCCTCAGGGGGAGATACGCAGTATTTT. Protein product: CASSSSGGDTQYF.

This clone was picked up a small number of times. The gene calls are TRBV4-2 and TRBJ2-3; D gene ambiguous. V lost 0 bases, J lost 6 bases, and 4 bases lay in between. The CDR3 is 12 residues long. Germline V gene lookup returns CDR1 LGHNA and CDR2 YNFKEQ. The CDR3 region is CASSQDRDTQYF. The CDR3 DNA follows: TGTGCCAGCAGCCAAGATCGGGATACGCAGTATTTT.

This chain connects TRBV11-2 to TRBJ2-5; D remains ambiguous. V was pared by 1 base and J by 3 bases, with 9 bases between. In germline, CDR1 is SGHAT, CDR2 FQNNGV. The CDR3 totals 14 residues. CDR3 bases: TGTGCCAGCAGCTTAGGTGGGGTAGAAGAGACCCAGTACTTC. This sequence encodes CASSLGGVEETQYF.

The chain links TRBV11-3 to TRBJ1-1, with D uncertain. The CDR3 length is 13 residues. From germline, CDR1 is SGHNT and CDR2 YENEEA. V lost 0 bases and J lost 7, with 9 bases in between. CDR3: CASSLEGHNEAFF. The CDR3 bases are TGTGCCAGCAGCTTAGAAGGGCACAATGAAGCTTTCTTT.

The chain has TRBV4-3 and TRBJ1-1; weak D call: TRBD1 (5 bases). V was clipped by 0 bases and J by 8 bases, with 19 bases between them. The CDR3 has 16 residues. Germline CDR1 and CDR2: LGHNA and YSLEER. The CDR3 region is CASSQDSPRVAGEAFF. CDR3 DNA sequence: TGCGCCAGCAGCCAAGATTCCCCCAGGGTGGCAGGAGAAGCTTTCTTT.

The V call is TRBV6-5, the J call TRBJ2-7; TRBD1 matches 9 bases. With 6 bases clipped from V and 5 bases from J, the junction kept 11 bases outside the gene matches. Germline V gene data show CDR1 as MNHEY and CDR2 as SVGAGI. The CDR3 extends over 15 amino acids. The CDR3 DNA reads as TGTGCCAGCAGCTCCACCGGGACAGGGTTCCACGAGCAGTACTTC. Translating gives CASSSTGTGFHEQYF.

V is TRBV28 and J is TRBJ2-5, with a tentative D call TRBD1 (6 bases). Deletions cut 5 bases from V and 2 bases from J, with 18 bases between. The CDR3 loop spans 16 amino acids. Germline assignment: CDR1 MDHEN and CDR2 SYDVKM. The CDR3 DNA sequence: TGTGCCAGCAGTCAAATACCTAGGCAGGGGCAAGAGACCCAGTACTTC. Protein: CASSQIPRQGQETQYF.

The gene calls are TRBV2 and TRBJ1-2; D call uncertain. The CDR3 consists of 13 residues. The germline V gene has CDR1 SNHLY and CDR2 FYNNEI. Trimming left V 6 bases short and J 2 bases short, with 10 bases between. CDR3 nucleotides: TGTGCCAGCAGCGCCGGGGTGAACTATGGCTACACCTTC. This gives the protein CASSAGVNYGYTF.

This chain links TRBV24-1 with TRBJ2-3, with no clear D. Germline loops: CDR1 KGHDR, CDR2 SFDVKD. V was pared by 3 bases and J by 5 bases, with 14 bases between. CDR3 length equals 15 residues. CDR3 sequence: CATSDVGSKEDTQYF. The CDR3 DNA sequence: TGTGCCACCAGTGATGTAGGGTCAAAGGAAGATACGCAGTATTTT.

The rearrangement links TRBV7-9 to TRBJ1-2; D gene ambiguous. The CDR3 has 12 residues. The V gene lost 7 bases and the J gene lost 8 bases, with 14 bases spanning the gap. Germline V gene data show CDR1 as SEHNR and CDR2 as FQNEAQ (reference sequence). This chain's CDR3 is CASTSHRGGYTF. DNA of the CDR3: TGTGCCAGCACGTCTCACCGGGGAGGCTACACCTTC.

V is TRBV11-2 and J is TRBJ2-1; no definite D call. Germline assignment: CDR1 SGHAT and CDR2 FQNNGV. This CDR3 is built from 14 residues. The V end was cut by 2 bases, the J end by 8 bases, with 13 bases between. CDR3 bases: TGTGCCAGCAGCTTATGGTCCTTGGGCGATGAGCAGTTCTTC. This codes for CASSLWSLGDEQFF. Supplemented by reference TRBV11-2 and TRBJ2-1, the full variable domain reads EAGVAQSPRYKIIEKRQSVAFWCNPISGHATLYWYQQILGQGPKLLIQFQNNGVVDDSQLPKDRFSAERLKGVDSTLKIQPAKLEDSAVYLCASSLWSLGDEQFFGPGTRLTVL.

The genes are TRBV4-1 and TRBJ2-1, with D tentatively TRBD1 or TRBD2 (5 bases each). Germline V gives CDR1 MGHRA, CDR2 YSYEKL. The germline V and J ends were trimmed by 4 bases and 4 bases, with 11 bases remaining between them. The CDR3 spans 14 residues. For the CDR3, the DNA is TGCGCCAGCAGCCGACGGGACGGGTACAATGAGCAGTTCTTC. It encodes CASSRRDGYNEQFF.

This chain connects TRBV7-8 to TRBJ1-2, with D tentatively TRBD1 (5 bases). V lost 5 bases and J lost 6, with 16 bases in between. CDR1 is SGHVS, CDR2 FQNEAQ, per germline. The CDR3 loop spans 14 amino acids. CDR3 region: CASSREAGRDGYTF. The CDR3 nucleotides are TGTGCCAGCAGCCGAGAAGCAGGGCGGGATGGCTACACCTTC.

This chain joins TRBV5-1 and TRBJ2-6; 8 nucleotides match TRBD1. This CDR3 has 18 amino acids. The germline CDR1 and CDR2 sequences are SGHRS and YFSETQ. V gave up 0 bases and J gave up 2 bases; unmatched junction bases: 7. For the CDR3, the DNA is TGCGCCAGCAGCTTGGGTACAGGGGGAGTTCCTGGGGCCAACGTCCTGACTTTC. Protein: CASSLGTGGVPGANVLTF.

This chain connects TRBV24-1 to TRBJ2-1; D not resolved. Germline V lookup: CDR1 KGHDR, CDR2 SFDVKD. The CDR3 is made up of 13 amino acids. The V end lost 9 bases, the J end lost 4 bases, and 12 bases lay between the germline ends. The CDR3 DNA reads TGTGCCACCTCGCCCGGCAGTTACAATGAGCAGTTCTTC. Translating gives CATSPGSYNEQFF.

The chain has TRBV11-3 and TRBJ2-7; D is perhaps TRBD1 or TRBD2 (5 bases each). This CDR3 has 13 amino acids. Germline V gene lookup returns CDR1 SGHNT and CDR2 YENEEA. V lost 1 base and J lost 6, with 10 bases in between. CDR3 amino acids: CASSLGSGSEQYF. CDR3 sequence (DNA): TGTGCCAGCAGCTTAGGCTCAGGGAGCGAGCAGTACTTC.

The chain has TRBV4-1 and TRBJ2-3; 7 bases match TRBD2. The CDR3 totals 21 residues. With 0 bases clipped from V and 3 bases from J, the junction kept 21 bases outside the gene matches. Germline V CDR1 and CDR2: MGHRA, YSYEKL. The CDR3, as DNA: TGCGCCAGCAGCCAAGATCCGTTATATGAGTGGAGAAGCGGGGCAACAGATACGCAGTATTTT. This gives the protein CASSQDPLYEWRSGATDTQYF.

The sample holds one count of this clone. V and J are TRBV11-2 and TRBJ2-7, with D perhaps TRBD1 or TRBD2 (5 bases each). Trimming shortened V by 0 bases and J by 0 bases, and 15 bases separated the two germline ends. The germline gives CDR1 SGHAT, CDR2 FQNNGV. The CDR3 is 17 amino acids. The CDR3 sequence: CASSLDMGWGFSYEQYF. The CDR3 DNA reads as TGTGCCAGCAGCTTAGATATGGGGTGGGGGTTCTCCTACGAGCAGTACTTC.